This TCR beta chain was retrieved from a study of CXCR3-negative and CXCR3-positive naive CD8 T cells. The CDR3 covers 15 residues. Germline CDR1 SEHNR, CDR2 FQNEAQ (reference sequence). Libraries of TRB cDNA were made by 5' RACE and carried UMIs. Following a re-call of the 5' RACE reads, TCRdb has one entry per CDR3 protein and lacks DNA. Its listing shows over 150,000 distinct CDR3 sequences. Naive CD8+ T cells were CD45RO-CCR7+CD27+CD95-. Concerning this clonotype itself: What it binds is not known.

Study conclusions and caveats: Hydrophobicity was higher for TRB CDR3s found in CXCR3-positive naive cells than in CXCR3-negative naive cells. Similar TRBV-TRBJ usage characterized naive CXCR3-negative and CXCR3-positive cells; memory cells differed. The study found comparably high diversity in both naive subsets and much lower diversity in memory CD8+ cells. TCR strength was inferred from TRB CDR3 properties, while surface CD5 was comparable between naive subsets.

The chain employs TRBV7-9 and TRBJ1-5; TCRdb's D gene call, TRBD1, goes unchecked for lack of DNA. This clonotype was sampled from a human donor in good health. Some clones in this sample may be carry-over from other donors' samples. Material: naive CXCR3+ CD8+ T cells from blood. Subset given: CD45RO-CCR7+CD27+CD95- naive CD8+ T cells expressing CXCR3 (TNR3+). CDR3 sequence reads: CASSLEGYSNQPQHF. Using reference TRBV7-9 and TRBJ1-5 for the parts outside the CDR3, the full variable domain is DTGVSQNPRHKITKRGQNVTFRCDPISEHNRLYWYRQTLGQGPEFLTYFQNEAQLEKSRLLSDRFSAERPKGSFSTLEIQRTEQGDSAMYLCASSLEGYSNQPQHFGDGTRLSIL.